This T cell receptor beta chain originates from a study of regulatory T cells in long-lasting Graves disease. Time point described: persistent/refractory GD, antithyroid drugs over 5 years with positive TRAb. Preparation of the TCR library used RNA extracted from PBMCs. Through Arm-PCR of CDR3 regions and iRepertoire HTBI primers, TCR beta libraries were built. In the original processing: Across the samples, identification revealed fewer than 75 TRBV and about 13 TRBJ segments. TCRdb re-derived calls from the multiplex PCR reads in MiXCR, one entry per CDR3 protein. In this record, the V and J calls reflect TCRdb's handling and not the investigators' own analysis. The profile covers 700,000 or so distinct CDR3 sequences, with 25% to 35% appearing a single time and 40% to 50% taken by the ten largest. Trimming took 6 bases from V and 0 from J; bases not matched to a gene: 4. The CDR3 is 15 amino acids. CDR1 is MDHEN and CDR2 is SYDVKM in the germline V gene.

This clonotype was obtained from a female donor with Graves disease. The J gene is TRBJ1-5, the V gene TRBV28; 8 bases agree with TRBD1. Sequenced here: peripheral blood mononuclear cells (PBMCs), sampled when the disease was refractory, from a patient treated with antithyroid drugs. The CDR3 here is CASRGQAYSNQPQHF. The CDR3, as DNA: TGTGCCAGCAGGGGACAGGCATATAGCAATCAGCCCCAGCATTTT. Looking up the rest from reference TRBV28 and TRBJ1-5 gives the full variable domain: DVKVTQSSRYLVKRTGEKVFLECVQDMDHENMFWYRQDPGLGLRLIYFSYDVKMKEKGDIPEGYSVSREKKERFSLILESASTNQTSMYLCASRGQAYSNQPQHFGDGTRLSIL.